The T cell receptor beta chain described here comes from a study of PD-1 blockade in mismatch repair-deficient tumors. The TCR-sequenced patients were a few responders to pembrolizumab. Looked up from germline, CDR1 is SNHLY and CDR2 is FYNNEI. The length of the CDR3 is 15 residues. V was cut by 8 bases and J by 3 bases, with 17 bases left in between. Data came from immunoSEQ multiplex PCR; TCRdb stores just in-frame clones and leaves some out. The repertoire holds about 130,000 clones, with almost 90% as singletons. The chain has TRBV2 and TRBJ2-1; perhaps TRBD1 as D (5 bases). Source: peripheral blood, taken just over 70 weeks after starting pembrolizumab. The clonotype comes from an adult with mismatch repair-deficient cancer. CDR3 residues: CASFFRQGIYNEQFF. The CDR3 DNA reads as TGTGCCAGCTTTTTTCGGCAGGGTATCTACAATGAGCAGTTCTTC.